This T cell receptor beta chain was sequenced during a study of spatial heterogeneity in lung cancer. All TCR cDNA molecules were individually tagged with a unique molecular identifier. TCRdb reprocessed the 5' RACE reads with MiXCR, giving one entry per CDR3 protein. The sample consists of about 20,000 distinct CDR3 sequences, 15% to 20% of them appearing once. CDR1 and CDR2 from the germline V gene are LNHDA and SQIVND (reference sequence). V lost 5 bases, J lost 1 base, and 10 bases stayed unmatched. This CDR3 is built from 16 residues. Study-wide findings and caveats: Expanded alpha and beta TCR counts within tumors tracked tumor mutation counts.

Time point described: sample taken at primary tumor resection. This clonotype was seen a few times. Antigen specificity is unknown. Sequencing used lung tumor tissue, obtained at surgery. This clonotype was obtained from a female donor with early-stage non-small cell lung cancer. The chain has TRBV19 and TRBJ2-5; TRBD1 aligns across 7 bases. The CDR3 loop reads CASSPGTVFFQETQYF. The CDR3, as DNA: TGTGCCAGTAGTCCAGGGACAGTATTTTTCCAAGAGACCCAGTACTTC.